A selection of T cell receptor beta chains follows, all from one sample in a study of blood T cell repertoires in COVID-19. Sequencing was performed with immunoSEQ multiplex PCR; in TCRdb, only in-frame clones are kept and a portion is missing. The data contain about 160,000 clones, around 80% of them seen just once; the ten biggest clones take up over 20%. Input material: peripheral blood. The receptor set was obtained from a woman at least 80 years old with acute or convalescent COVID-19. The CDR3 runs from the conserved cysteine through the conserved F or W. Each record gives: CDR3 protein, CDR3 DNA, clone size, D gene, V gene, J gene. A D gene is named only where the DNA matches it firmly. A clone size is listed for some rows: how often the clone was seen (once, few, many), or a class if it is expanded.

CASSLGGGETQYF	TGCGCCAGCAGCTTGGGAGGGGGCGAGACCCAGTACTTC	NA	TRBD1	TRBV5-1	TRBJ2-5
CASSFGGQTEAFF	TGTGCCAGCAGCTTCGGGGGGCAGACTGAAGCTTTCTTT	few	NA	TRBV5-6	TRBJ1-1
CASSQVGQPQHF	TGTGCCAGCAGCCAAGTCGGTCAGCCCCAGCATTTT	NA	NA	TRBV3-1/TRBV3-2	TRBJ1-5
CASSSRLQGRGGYNEQFF	TGTGCCAGCAGCTCTCGATTACAGGGGCGGGGTGGCTACAATGAGCAGTTCTTC	NA	NA	TRBV7-7	TRBJ2-1
CASRQDSHSNQPQHF	TGTGCCAGTAGGCAGGACAGCCATAGCAATCAGCCCCAGCATTTT	NA	NA	TRBV19	TRBJ1-5
CAWSPRTIGETQYF	TGTGCCTGGAGTCCCAGGACAATAGGAGAGACCCAGTACTTC	NA	NA	TRBV30	TRBJ2-5
CASSVGQGLSGNTIYF	TGCGCCAGCAGCGTAGGACAGGGTCTATCTGGAAACACCATATATTTT	NA	TRBD1	TRBV4-1	TRBJ1-3
CASRTIAGVGELFF	TGCGCCAGCAGGACGATAGCGGGAGTCGGGGAGCTGTTTTTT	few	TRBD2	TRBV5-1	TRBJ2-2
CASSLDRGYEQYF	TGCGCCAGCAGCTTGGACAGGGGGTACGAGCAGTACTTC	once	TRBD1	TRBV5-1	TRBJ2-7
CAWAGTANYGYTF	TGTGCCTGGGCCGGGACAGCTAACTATGGCTACACCTTC	few	TRBD1	TRBV30	TRBJ1-2
CASSLESGGRGYGYTF	TGTGCCAGCAGCTTAGAGTCAGGGGGCAGGGGCTATGGCTACACCTTC	once	TRBD1	TRBV11-2	TRBJ1-2
CASSLRTGGSGYTF	TGTGCCAGCAGCCTTAGGACAGGGGGTAGCGGCTACACCTTC	NA	TRBD1	TRBV9	TRBJ1-2
CASSGGQGNTIYF	TGTGCCAGCAGCGGTGGACAGGGGAACACCATATATTTT	NA	TRBD1	TRBV3-1/TRBV3-2	TRBJ1-3
CASSPSSEGEQFF	TGTGCCAGCAGCCCCTCTAGCGAGGGCGAGCAGTTCTTC	few	NA	TRBV7-9	TRBJ2-1
CASSWGQETQYF	TGTGCCAGCAGTTGGGGGCAGGAGACCCAGTACTTC	NA	NA	TRBV6-2/TRBV6-3	TRBJ2-5
CASSLDRLPYLRTQYF	TGTGCCAGCAGCTTAGATAGACTACCCTACTTGAGAACCCAGTACTTC	NA	NA	TRBV7-2	TRBJ2-5
CASSSLAGKETQYF	TGTGCCAGCAGTTCCCTAGCGGGAAAGGAGACCCAGTACTTC	NA	TRBD2	TRBV6-2/TRBV6-3	TRBJ2-5
CAIREDSNNEQFF	TGTGCCATCAGGGAGGACTCTAACAATGAGCAGTTCTTC	NA	NA	TRBV10-3	TRBJ2-1
CASSLDQRDTNEQFF	TGTGCCAGCAGCCTCGACCAGCGGGATACCAATGAGCAGTTCTTC	once	TRBD2	TRBV5-5	TRBJ2-1
CACSSRDEQYF	TGTGCCTGTTCCTCCCGGGACGAGCAGTACTTC	NA	NA	TRBV30	TRBJ2-7
CASWEEGGSNTQYF	TGCGCCAGCTGGGAGGAGGGTGGGTCGAATACGCAGTATTTT	NA	NA	TRBV5-1	TRBJ2-3
CASSTRDRGRKGYTF	TGTGCCAGTAGTACCAGGGACAGGGGGCGAAAAGGCTACACCTTC	NA	TRBD1	TRBV19	TRBJ1-2
CASSQLGDHNYGYTF	TGTGCCAGCTCACAGTTAGGGGATCATAACTATGGCTACACCTTC	NA	NA	TRBV18	TRBJ1-2
CASSQAPGHNSPLHF	TGTGCCAGCAGCCAAGCTCCAGGTCACAATTCACCCCTCCACTTT	once	NA	TRBV3-1/TRBV3-2	TRBJ1-6
CASSLAANYGYTF	TGCGCCAGCAGCTTGGCAGCTAACTATGGCTACACCTTC	NA	NA	TRBV5-1	TRBJ1-2
CASRGGVDTQYF	TGTGCCAGCAGGGGGGGAGTGGATACGCAGTATTTT	NA	NA	TRBV2	TRBJ2-3
CASRGGPLTGELFF	TGTGCCAGCAGGGGAGGGCCTCTCACCGGGGAGCTGTTTTTT	NA	TRBD2	TRBV7-2	TRBJ2-2
CASSRAPGSNNSPLHF	TGCGCCAGCAGCCGGGCTCCGGGATCGAATAATTCACCCCTCCACTTT	once	NA	TRBV5-1	TRBJ1-6
CALRTSGYDEQFF	TGTGCCCTCCGGACTAGCGGGTATGATGAGCAGTTCTTC	NA	TRBD2	TRBV10-3	TRBJ2-1
CASSALGQGAQPQHF	TGTGCCAGCAGTGCCCTCGGACAGGGGGCGCAGCCCCAGCATTTT	NA	TRBD1	TRBV25-1	TRBJ1-5
CASSQDPYSSGRALEQYF	TGCGCCAGCAGCCAAGATCCGTACTCTAGCGGGAGAGCGCTCGAGCAGTACTTC	NA	TRBD2	TRBV4-1	TRBJ2-7
CASSSSGQGNYGYTF	TGCGCCAGCAGCTCCTCGGGACAGGGGAACTATGGCTACACCTTC	NA	TRBD1	TRBV5-1	TRBJ1-2